The T cell receptor beta chain described here comes from a study of T cells in Graves' hyperthyroidism and ophthalmopathy. At the level of the study: Peripheral blood samples were taken at initial diagnosis, prior to any treatment.

These patients, aged 18 to 65, had recently diagnosed hyperthyroidism lasting under 2 months. Study-wide results and caveats: Clonotypes that were expanded in thyroid above 0.001 mostly appeared in blood too.

TCR beta CDR3 sequences were amplified from RNA transcripts. The study used the HTBI primer set for a first-round RT-PCR of the TCR CDR3. TCRdb used MiXCR to reprocess the multiplex PCR reads, holding one entry per CDR3 protein. The sample contains around 110,000 distinct CDR3 sequences, approximately 15% of which appear only once. CDR1 is MDHEN and CDR2 is SYDVKM in the germline V gene. Unmatched junction bases numbered 7, after V lost 6 bases and J lost 4 bases. The CDR3 length is 14 residues. Ten or more counts support this clonotype. Its antigen is currently unknown. The source of this sequence is a woman aged 45-65 years with Graves' hyperthyroidism. The chain carries TRBV28 and TRBJ2-7; TRBD1 aligns across 9 bases. The material sequenced was blood. CDR3 sequence: CASRPGTGYYEQYF. CDR3 nucleotides: TGTGCCAGCAGGCCCGGGACAGGGTATTACGAGCAGTACTTC.